This is a list of T cell receptor beta chains from one sample in a study of cytomegalovirus exposure and HLA in healthy donors. Sequencing used immunoSEQ multiplex PCR; TCRdb keeps in-frame clones, though not all of them. This table has about 70,000 clones, around two thirds appearing once. Sequences were obtained from PBMCs. These receptors originate from a human donor in good health. CDR3s include the opening cysteine and the closing phenylalanine or tryptophan. The D gene is left open where the match is weak. The listing skips clone size in some rows; elsewhere it reads once, few, many or a size class.

j_gene: TRBJ2-7; abundance: NA; d_gene: NA; v_gene: TRBV18; CDR3aa: CASSPSQRDEQYF; CDR3nt: TGTGCCAGCTCACCCTCCCAGCGCGACGAGCAGTACTTC
j_gene: TRBJ2-5; abundance: NA; d_gene: NA; v_gene: TRBV5-1; CDR3aa: CASSVKTGPAETQYF; CDR3nt: TGCGCCAGCAGCGTTAAGACTGGCCCGGCGGAGACCCAGTACTTC
j_gene: TRBJ2-7; abundance: NA; d_gene: TRBD1; v_gene: TRBV6-5; CDR3aa: CASSYGGQDEQYF; CDR3nt: TGTGCCAGCAGTTACGGGGGACAGGACGAGCAGTACTTC
j_gene: TRBJ1-1; abundance: NA; d_gene: NA; v_gene: TRBV5-1; CDR3aa: CASSLGSGNTEAFF; CDR3nt: TGCGCCAGCAGCTTGGGGTCAGGGAACACTGAAGCTTTCTTT
j_gene: TRBJ2-7; abundance: NA; d_gene: TRBD2; v_gene: TRBV30; CDR3aa: CAWSVGLAGLEQYF; CDR3nt: TGTGCCTGGAGTGTAGGGCTAGCGGGGCTCGAGCAGTACTTC
j_gene: TRBJ2-7; abundance: NA; d_gene: NA; v_gene: TRBV27; CDR3aa: CASSRFAATNSYEQYF; CDR3nt: TGTGCCAGCAGTCGCTTTGCGGCTACGAACTCCTACGAGCAGTACTTC
j_gene: TRBJ2-3; abundance: NA; d_gene: TRBD2; v_gene: TRBV5-1; CDR3aa: CASSSFILAAGTDTQYF; CDR3nt: TGCGCCAGCAGCTCCTTCATACTAGCGGCTGGCACAGATACGCAGTATTTT
j_gene: TRBJ2-2; abundance: NA; d_gene: TRBD1; v_gene: TRBV28; CDR3aa: CASTGGARAGELFF; CDR3nt: TGTGCCTCCACAGGGGGCGCGAGGGCCGGGGAGCTGTTTTTT
j_gene: TRBJ2-7; abundance: NA; d_gene: NA; v_gene: TRBV21-1; CDR3aa: CASSKEAGRDEQYF; CDR3nt: TGTGCCAGCAGCAAAGAGGCGGGAAGGGATGAGCAGTACTTC
j_gene: TRBJ1-1; abundance: few; d_gene: NA; v_gene: TRBV7-9; CDR3aa: CASSLGASLGTEAFF; CDR3nt: TGTGCCAGCAGCCTGGGAGCATCCCTCGGGACTGAAGCTTTCTTT
j_gene: TRBJ2-3; abundance: few; d_gene: TRBD1; v_gene: TRBV2; CDR3aa: CASRQGDTQYF; CDR3nt: TGTGCCAGCAGACAGGGGGATACGCAGTATTTT
j_gene: TRBJ1-2; abundance: NA; d_gene: NA; v_gene: TRBV29-1; CDR3aa: CSVETRGYTF; CDR3nt: TGCAGCGTTGAAACGCGAGGCTACACCTTC
j_gene: TRBJ2-3; abundance: NA; d_gene: NA; v_gene: TRBV4-2; CDR3aa: CASSQRILAADTQYF; CDR3nt: TGTGCCAGCAGCCAAAGGATACTAGCAGCAGATACGCAGTATTTT
j_gene: TRBJ2-2; abundance: NA; d_gene: TRBD1; v_gene: TRBV2; CDR3aa: CAVQTTGTEAPARELFF; CDR3nt: TGTGCCGTGCAAACAACCGGGACAGAGGCTCCAGCCAGGGAGCTGTTTTTT